A single sample gave rise to the 30 T cell receptor beta chains below, sequenced in a study of identical twins. TCRdb reanalysed the 5' RACE reads using MiXCR and keeps one entry per CDR3 protein. The table records roughly 190,000 distinct CDR3 sequences, around a sixth of them present only once. The same specimen was also included in a second study, on T cells expressing NK-cell markers.

The sample was CD8+ T cells sorted from blood. The receptors derive from a woman aged 18-29 years in good health.

This chain uses TRBV29-1 with TRBJ2-7; no clear D gene. Germline loops: CDR1 SQVTM, CDR2 ANQGSEA. The CDR3 length is 11 residues. Trimming stripped 7 bases from V and 6 bases from J, with 13 bases between. The CDR3 region is CSGTTLTEQYF. DNA of the CDR3: TGCAGCGGCACGACCTTGACCGAGCAGTACTTC.

This clonotype showed up just a few times. V usage is TRBV10-3 and J usage is TRBJ2-3; no definite D call. This CDR3 contains 14 residues. The V end lost 2 bases, the J end lost 1 base, and 7 bases lay between the germline ends. Germline loops: CDR1 ENHRY, CDR2 SYGVKD. The CDR3 DNA is TGTGCCATCAGTGAGCTGGGTGGCACAGATACGCAGTATTTT. Amino acid sequence: CAISELGGTDTQYF.

The V and J genes are TRBV20-1 and TRBJ2-7; the match to TRBD1 covers 9 bases. CDR3 length: 14 amino acids. With 3 bases clipped from V and 5 bases from J, the junction kept 8 bases outside the gene matches. Germline lookup yields CDR1 DFQATT and CDR2 SNEGSKA (reference sequence). CDR3 sequence: CSARLADRGNEQYF. The CDR3 nucleotides are TGCAGTGCTAGGCTCGCCGACAGGGGGAACGAGCAGTACTTC.

This clonotype was seen only a few times. The rearrangement links TRBV24-1 to TRBJ2-2; no reliable D call. The CDR3 sequence is 15 residues long. The germline V and J ends were trimmed by 4 bases and 0 bases, with 8 bases remaining between them. CDR1 is KGHDR and CDR2 is SFDVKD in the germline V gene. The CDR3, as DNA: TGTGCCACCAGTGAGACGACACCGAACACCGGGGAGCTGTTTTTT. It yields the protein CATSETTPNTGELFF.

This chain uses TRBV7-9 with TRBJ2-7; D may be TRBD1 (5 bases). This CDR3 comprises 14 residues. V lost 3 bases, J lost 2 bases, and 11 bases lay in between. The germline gives CDR1 SEHNR, CDR2 FQNEAQ (reference sequence). The CDR3 nucleotides read TGTGCCAGCAGCTTCCCGACAGATACCTACGAGCAGTACTTC. It codes for CASSFPTDTYEQYF.

The CDR3 DNA follows: TGTGCCTCCCATACAGGGACTAATGAAAAACTGTTTTTT. Translation gives CASHTGTNEKLFF. The chain combines TRBV10-3 with TRBJ1-4, with a weak D call TRBD1 (6 bases). CDR3 size: 13 residues. V lost 11 bases and J 2 bases, leaving 12 bases between the germline ends. The germline CDR1 and CDR2 sequences are ENHRY and SYGVKD.

CDR3 DNA: TGTGCCAGCAGCCGGGGGGGCGTTAACAATGAGCAGTTCTTC. Its translation is CASSRGGVNNEQFF. The chain links TRBV14 to TRBJ2-1; TRBD2 might be the D (7 bases). The CDR3 has 14 residues. The germline V gene has CDR1 SGHDN and CDR2 FVKESK. V lost 4 bases and J 5 bases, leaving 12 bases between the germline ends.

The rearrangement links TRBV9 to TRBJ2-1; 7 bases map to TRBD2. Looked up from germline, CDR1 is SGDLS and CDR2 is YYNGEE. The CDR3 contains 15 residues. V dropped 7 bases and J dropped 8; count of bases not matched to a gene: 15. The CDR3 reads CASSAGGSALHEQFF. The CDR3 DNA follows: TGTGCCAGCTCCGCAGGCGGGAGCGCGCTCCATGAGCAGTTCTTC.

This sequence joins TRBV9 and TRBJ2-7, with 7 bases that match TRBD1. Germline V CDR1 and CDR2: SGDLS, YYNGEE. The V gene end was trimmed by 3 bases and the J gene end by 1 base; junction bases not matched to a gene: 7. The CDR3 runs to 15 residues. CDR3 amino acids: CASSEGAAVSYEQYF. CDR3 nucleotides: TGTGCCAGCAGCGAGGGGGCGGCCGTATCCTACGAGCAGTACTTC.

The V gene is TRBV7-9, the J gene TRBJ2-1, with 8 bases that match TRBD1. With 4 bases clipped from V and 0 bases from J, the junction kept 5 bases outside the gene matches. The CDR3 loop spans 16 amino acids. Germline CDR1 SEHNR, CDR2 FQNEAQ (reference sequence). This CDR3 is CASSSRDRSSYNEQFF. For the CDR3, the DNA is TGTGCCAGCAGCTCACGGGACAGGAGCTCCTACAATGAGCAGTTCTTC.

The genes are TRBV5-1 and TRBJ1-2, with 11 nucleotides matching TRBD1. V dropped 5 bases and J dropped 10; count of bases not matched to a gene: 13. In germline, CDR1 is SGHRS, CDR2 YFSETQ. The CDR3 is made up of 15 amino acids. Here the CDR3 reads CASRPDRGPGNDYTF. The CDR3 bases are TGCGCCAGCAGGCCGGACAGGGGGCCTGGAAATGACTACACCTTC.

This clonotype was observed a handful of times. The rearrangement uses TRBV15 and TRBJ1-5; TRBD1 matches at 8 bases. The CDR3 contains 15 residues. Germline trimming cut 5 bases from V and 6 bases from J; bases unmatched to any gene: 9. Per germline, CDR1 LNHNV and CDR2 YYDKDF (reference sequence). The CDR3, as DNA: TGTGCCACCAGCCTCGACAGGGGTCGGGGTCAGCCCCAGCATTTT. It yields the protein CATSLDRGRGQPQHF.

This clonotype was detected a few times. This chain joins TRBV6-2 or TRBV6-3 and TRBJ2-1; TRBD2 might be the D (5 bases). V dropped 10 bases and J dropped 8 bases, with 15 bases sitting between them. Germline assignment: CDR1 MNHEY and CDR2 SVGEGT. The CDR3 loop spans 12 amino acids. CDR3 sequence: CATLDMRDEQFF. The CDR3 bases are TGTGCCACACTCGACATGAGGGATGAGCAGTTCTTC.

Only a few counts were recorded for this clonotype. The chain has TRBV7-9 and TRBJ1-1; D is unresolved. The CDR3 extends over 14 amino acids. Germline V lookup: CDR1 SEHNR, CDR2 FQNEAQ (reference sequence). V lost 5 bases to trimming and J lost 1 base, with 11 bases between them. The CDR3 DNA follows: TGTGCCAGCAGCGTCATCTGGGAGAACACTGAAGCTTTCTTT. Translating it yields CASSVIWENTEAFF.

This clonotype was recorded many times. The rearrangement links TRBV5-1 to TRBJ2-3, with D possibly being TRBD1 (5 bases). The V and J ends lost 2 bases and 0 bases respectively, with 10 bases between them. This CDR3 spans 15 amino acids. Germline CDR1 SGHRS, CDR2 YFSETQ. The CDR3 loop reads CASSFLGASTDTQYF. In DNA, the CDR3 is TGCGCCAGCAGCTTCTTAGGGGCTAGCACAGATACGCAGTATTTT.

This clonotype was observed many times. The genes are TRBV12-3 or TRBV12-4 and TRBJ2-1; tentative D call: TRBD1 (6 bases). Trimming cost V 5 bases and J 9 bases, with 17 bases left between them. There are 14 residues in the CDR3. In nucleotides, the CDR3 is TGTGCCAGCAGTCCGATACAGGGAACGAGTGAGCAGTTCTTC. The encoded protein is CASSPIQGTSEQFF.

Only a few counts were recorded for this clonotype. The rearrangement links TRBV7-2 to TRBJ2-7, with 7 nucleotides matching TRBD2. The V gene's germline CDR1 is SGHTA and CDR2 FQGNSA. J lost 0 bases, V lost 5 bases, and 7 bases had no gene match. The CDR3 has 15 residues. CDR3 in amino acids: CASSKGTTNSYEQYF. Written as DNA, the CDR3 is TGTGCCAGCAGCAAAGGGACTACCAACTCCTACGAGCAGTACTTC.

The sample holds a few counts of this clonotype. The chain joins TRBV10-3 to TRBJ2-2; no clear D. Germline V gives CDR1 ENHRY, CDR2 SYGVKD. The V end lost 2 bases, the J end lost 7 bases, and 5 bases lay between the germline ends. The CDR3 has 12 amino acids. CDR3 sequence reads: CAISEGSGELFF. The CDR3 DNA follows: TGTGCCATCAGTGAGGGTAGCGGGGAGCTGTTTTTT.

The CDR3: CASTTQDFIRRREQYF. In nucleotides, the CDR3 is TGTGCCAGCACGACTCAAGATTTTATCCGGCGAAGGGAGCAGTACTTC. This sequence joins TRBV6-2 or TRBV6-3 and TRBJ2-7; D gene unclear. The CDR3 has 16 residues. V was cut by 7 bases and J by 7 bases, with 26 bases left in between. Germline assignment: CDR1 MNHEY and CDR2 SVGEGT.

The chain uses TRBV7-8 and TRBJ2-5; no clear D gene. The germline V gene encodes CDR1 SGHVS and CDR2 FQNEAQ. Trimming cost V 2 bases and J 2 bases, with 12 bases left between them. The CDR3 sequence is 15 residues long. CDR3 loop: CASSLLLPNQETQYF. The CDR3 DNA reads as TGTGCCAGCAGCTTACTACTACCCAATCAAGAGACCCAGTACTTC.

This clonotype was observed a handful of times. V gene TRBV11-1 combines with J gene TRBJ2-7; 13 nucleotides match TRBD2. V lost 5 bases, J lost 6 bases, and 10 bases stayed unmatched. From germline, CDR1 is SGHAT and CDR2 FQDESV (reference sequence). This CDR3 region has 16 residues. CDR3 residues: CASSLYSGTSGVEQYF. DNA of the CDR3: TGTGCCAGCAGCCTCTACTCCGGGACTAGCGGGGTCGAGCAGTACTTC. The variable domain in full, with the rest retrieved from reference TRBV11-1 and TRBJ2-7, is EAEVAQSPRYKITEKSQAVAFWCDPISGHATLYWYRQILGQGPELLVQFQDESVVDDSQLPKDRFSAERLKGVDSTLKIQPAELGDSAMYLCASSLYSGTSGVEQYFGPGTRLTVT.

This chain joins TRBV5-1 and TRBJ2-5, with D unclear. V was clipped by 1 base and J by 1 base, with 2 bases between them. The length of the CDR3 is 12 residues. The germline V gene encodes CDR1 SGHRS and CDR2 YFSETQ. This CDR3 reads CASSLTQETQYF. In DNA form, the CDR3 reads TGCGCCAGCAGCTTGACCCAAGAGACCCAGTACTTC.

There are a few counts of this clonotype. This rearrangement joins TRBV7-9 to TRBJ2-1, with 10 bases fitting TRBD2. The CDR3 length is 15 residues. Germline V gene lookup returns CDR1 SEHNR and CDR2 FQNEAQ (reference sequence). J lost 1 base, V lost 5 bases, and 2 bases had no gene match. The DNA for the CDR3 is TGTGCCAGCAGCCAGACTAGCGGGTCCTACAATGAGCAGTTCTTC. This gives the protein CASSQTSGSYNEQFF.

The chain carries TRBV7-9 and TRBJ2-3, with D possibly TRBD1 on 6 matching bases. This CDR3 is 14 amino acids long. Germline loops: CDR1 SEHNR, CDR2 FQNEAQ (reference sequence). V was trimmed by 3 bases and J by 2 bases, leaving 9 bases between them. The chain's CDR3 is CASSLTGLTDTQYF. The CDR3 DNA reads TGTGCCAGCAGCTTGACAGGACTCACAGATACGCAGTATTTT. Supplemented by reference TRBV7-9 and TRBJ2-3, the full variable domain reads DTGVSQNPRHKITKRGQNVTFRCDPISEHNRLYWYRQTLGQGPEFLTYFQNEAQLEKSRLLSDRFSAERPKGSFSTLEIQRTEQGDSAMYLCASSLTGLTDTQYFGPGTRLTVL.

This clonotype was found a few times. The gene calls are TRBV20-1 and TRBJ2-1; possibly TRBD1 or TRBD2 for D (5 bases each). This CDR3 contains 12 residues. The germline gives CDR1 DFQATT, CDR2 SNEGSKA (reference sequence). Trimming left V 7 bases short and J 3 bases short, with 10 bases between. In DNA form, the CDR3 reads TGCAGTGGGGAGAGGGGCTACAATGAGCAGTTCTTC. Amino acids: CSGERGYNEQFF.

This clonotype was counted a few times. This chain joins TRBV9 and TRBJ2-6; D is perhaps TRBD2 (7 bases). The V gene's germline CDR1 is SGDLS and CDR2 YYNGEE. The CDR3 sequence is 14 residues long. V was cut by 5 bases and J by 3 bases, with 9 bases left in between. The CDR3 DNA reads as TGTGCCAGCAGGGGAGGGGGTGGGGCCAACGTCCTGACTTTC. It specifies CASRGGGGANVLTF. Filled out from reference TRBV9 and TRBJ2-6, the complete variable domain reads DSGVTQTPKHLITATGQRVTLRCSPRSGDLSVYWYQQSLDQGLQFLIQYYNGEERAKGNILERFSAQQFPDLHSELNLSSLELGDSALYFCASRGGGGANVLTFGAGSRLTVL.

This clonotype was recorded a few times. CDR3 DNA: TGCAGCGTACGACGTACAGGGAACTATGGCTACACCTTC. As protein: CSVRRTGNYGYTF. The J gene is TRBJ1-2, the V gene TRBV29-1; a weak D match, TRBD1 (6 bases). The CDR3 runs to 13 residues. Germline V gene lookup returns CDR1 SQVTM and CDR2 ANQGSEA. Trimming removed 6 bases at V and 2 bases at J, with 13 bases between.

J is TRBJ1-2 and V is TRBV6-5; D may be TRBD1 (5 bases). CDR3 length equals 15 residues. V dropped 0 bases and J dropped 3 bases, with 11 bases sitting between them. Germline values: CDR1 MNHEY, CDR2 SVGAGI. This chain's CDR3 is CASSYSRQSYYGYTF. CDR3 in DNA: TGTGCCAGCAGTTACTCCCGACAGAGTTACTATGGCTACACCTTC.

Ten or more counts support this clonotype. This chain uses TRBV7-9 with TRBJ2-1, with D hard to call. Trimming pared 1 base from V and 5 bases from J, leaving 9 bases between. CDR3 length equals 14 residues. Germline loops: CDR1 SEHNR, CDR2 FQNEAQ (reference sequence). DNA of the CDR3: TGTGCCAGCAGCTTAGAAGCCGGAGACAATGAGCAGTTCTTC. It yields the protein CASSLEAGDNEQFF.

V gene TRBV29-1 combines with J gene TRBJ2-1, with D perhaps TRBD1 (6 bases). The CDR3 spans 13 residues. Germline CDR1 SQVTM, CDR2 ANQGSEA. The germline V and J ends were trimmed by 7 bases and 1 base, with 11 bases remaining between them. The CDR3 region is CSAETGSYNEQFF. Here the CDR3 DNA reads TGCAGCGCCGAAACAGGGTCCTACAATGAGCAGTTCTTC.